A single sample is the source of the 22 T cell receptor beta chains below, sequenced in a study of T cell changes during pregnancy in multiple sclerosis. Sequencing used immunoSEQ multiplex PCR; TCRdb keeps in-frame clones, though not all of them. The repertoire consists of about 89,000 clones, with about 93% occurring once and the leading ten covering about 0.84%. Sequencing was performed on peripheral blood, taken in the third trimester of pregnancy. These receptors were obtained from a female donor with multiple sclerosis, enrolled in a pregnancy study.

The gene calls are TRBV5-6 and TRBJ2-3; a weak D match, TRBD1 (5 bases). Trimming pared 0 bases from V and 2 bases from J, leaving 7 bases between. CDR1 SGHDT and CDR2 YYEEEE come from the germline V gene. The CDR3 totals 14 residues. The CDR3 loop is CASSLGGITDTQYF. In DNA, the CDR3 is TGTGCCAGCAGCTTGGGGGGCATCACAGATACGCAGTATTTT.

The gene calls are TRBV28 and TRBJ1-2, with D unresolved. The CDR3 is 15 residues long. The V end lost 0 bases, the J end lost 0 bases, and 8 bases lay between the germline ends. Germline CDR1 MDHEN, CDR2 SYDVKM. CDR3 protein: CASSLWWTPNYGYTF. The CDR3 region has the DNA TGTGCCAGCAGTTTATGGTGGACTCCTAACTATGGCTACACCTTC.

The CDR3 spells CASSPSGRVSTGELFF. CDR3 in DNA: TGTGCCAGCAGCCCTAGCGGGAGAGTGTCCACCGGGGAGCTGTTTTTT. V usage is TRBV11-2 and J usage is TRBJ2-2, with 10 bases that match TRBD2. This CDR3 comprises 16 residues. Germline assignment: CDR1 SGHAT and CDR2 FQNNGV. With V trimmed by 5 bases and J by 4 bases, 7 bases remained unmatched.

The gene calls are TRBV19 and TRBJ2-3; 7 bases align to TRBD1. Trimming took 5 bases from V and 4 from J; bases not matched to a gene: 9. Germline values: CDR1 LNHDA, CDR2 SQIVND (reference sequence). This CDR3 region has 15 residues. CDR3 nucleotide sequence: TGTGCCAGTAGTGCAGATAGGGGGCCCGCAGATACGCAGTATTTT. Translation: CASSADRGPADTQYF.

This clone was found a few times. The CDR3 sequence: CASSQNRDTEAFF. CDR3 nucleotide sequence: TGCGCCAGCAGCCAAAACAGGGACACTGAAGCTTTCTTT. The chain links TRBV4-3 to TRBJ1-1, with D perhaps TRBD1 (6 bases). Germline V lookup: CDR1 LGHNA, CDR2 YSLEER. The CDR3 extends over 13 amino acids. The V end was cut by 2 bases, the J end by 3 bases, with 7 bases between.

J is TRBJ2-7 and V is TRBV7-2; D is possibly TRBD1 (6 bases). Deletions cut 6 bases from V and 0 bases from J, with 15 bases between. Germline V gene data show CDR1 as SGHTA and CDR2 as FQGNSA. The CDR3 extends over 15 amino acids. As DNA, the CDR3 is TGTGCCAGCAGATCTAGACAGGCCAACTCCTACGAGCAGTACTTC. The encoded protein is CASRSRQANSYEQYF.

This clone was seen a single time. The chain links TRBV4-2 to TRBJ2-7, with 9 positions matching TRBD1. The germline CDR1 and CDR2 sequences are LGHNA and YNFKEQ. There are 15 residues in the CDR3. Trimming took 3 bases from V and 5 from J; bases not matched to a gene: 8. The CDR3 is CASSQAGQGRNEQYF. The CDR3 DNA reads TGTGCCAGCAGCCAGGCGGGACAGGGTCGGAACGAGCAGTACTTC.

CDR3 DNA sequence: TGTGCCAGCAGCGTAGAGACTAGCGGAATCCAATACAATGAGCAGTTCTTC. Translating it yields CASSVETSGIQYNEQFF. The chain joins TRBV9 to TRBJ2-1, with TRBD2 matching over 9 bases. The CDR3 length is 17 residues. J lost 4 bases, V lost 0 bases, and 8 bases had no gene match. Germline V CDR1 and CDR2: SGDLS, YYNGEE.

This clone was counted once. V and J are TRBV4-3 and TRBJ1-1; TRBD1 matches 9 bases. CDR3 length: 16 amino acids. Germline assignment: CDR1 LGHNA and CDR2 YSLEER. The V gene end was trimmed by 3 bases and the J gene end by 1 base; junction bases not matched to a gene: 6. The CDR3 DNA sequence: TGCGCCAGCAGCCACCTTCCGGGACAGGGGAACACTGAAGCTTTCTTT. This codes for CASSHLPGQGNTEAFF.

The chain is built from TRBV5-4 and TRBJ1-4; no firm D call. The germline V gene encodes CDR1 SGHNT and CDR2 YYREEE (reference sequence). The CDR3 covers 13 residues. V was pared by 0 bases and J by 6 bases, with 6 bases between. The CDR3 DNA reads TGTGCCAGCAGCTTGGGCGAGGATGAAAAACTGTTTTTT. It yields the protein CASSLGEDEKLFF.

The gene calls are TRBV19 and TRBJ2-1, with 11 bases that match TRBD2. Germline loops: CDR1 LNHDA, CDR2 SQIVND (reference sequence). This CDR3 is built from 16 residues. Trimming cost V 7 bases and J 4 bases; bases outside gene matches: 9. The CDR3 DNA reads TGTGCCAGTACGAGGAAAACTAGCGGGAGTTACAATGAGCAGTTCTTC. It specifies CASTRKTSGSYNEQFF. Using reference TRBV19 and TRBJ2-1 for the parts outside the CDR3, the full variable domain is DGGITQSPKYLFRKEGQNVTLSCEQNLNHDAMYWYRQDPGQGLRLIYYSQIVNDFQKGDIAEGYSVSREKKESFPLTVTSAQKNPTAFYLCASTRKTSGSYNEQFFGPGTRLTVL.

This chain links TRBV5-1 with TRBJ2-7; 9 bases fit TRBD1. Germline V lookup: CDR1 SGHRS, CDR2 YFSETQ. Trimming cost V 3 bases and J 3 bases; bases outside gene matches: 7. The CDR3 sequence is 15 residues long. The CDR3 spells CASSSPGQGIYEQYF. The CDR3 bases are TGCGCCAGCAGCTCTCCGGGACAGGGCATCTACGAGCAGTACTTC.

CDR3 bases: TGTGCCAGCACCCTCGAGACAGGGGGAGGCCAAGAGACCCAGTACTTC. Protein: CASTLETGGGQETQYF. The chain uses TRBV28 and TRBJ2-5, with 9 nucleotides matching TRBD1. This CDR3 has 16 amino acids. Unmatched junction bases numbered 10, after V lost 7 bases and J lost 1 base. The V gene's germline CDR1 is MDHEN and CDR2 SYDVKM.

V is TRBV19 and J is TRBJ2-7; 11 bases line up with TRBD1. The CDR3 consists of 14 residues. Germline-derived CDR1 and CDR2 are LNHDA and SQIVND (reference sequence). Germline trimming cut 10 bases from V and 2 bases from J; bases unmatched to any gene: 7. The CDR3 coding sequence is TGTGCCACCTCGCCGGGACAGGGGGCCTACGAGCAGTACTTC. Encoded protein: CATSPGQGAYEQYF.

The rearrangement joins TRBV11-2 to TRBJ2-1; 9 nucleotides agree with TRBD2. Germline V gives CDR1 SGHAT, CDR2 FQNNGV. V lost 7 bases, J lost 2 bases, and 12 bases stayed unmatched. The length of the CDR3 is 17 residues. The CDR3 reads CASNNLAGRGAYNEQFF. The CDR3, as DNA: TGTGCCAGCAATAACCTAGCGGGGCGGGGCGCCTACAATGAGCAGTTCTTC.

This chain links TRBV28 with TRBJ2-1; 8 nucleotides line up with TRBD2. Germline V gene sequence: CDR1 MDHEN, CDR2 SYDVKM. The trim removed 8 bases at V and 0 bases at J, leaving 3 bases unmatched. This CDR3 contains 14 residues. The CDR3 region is CASGLADSYNEQFF. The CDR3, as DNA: TGTGCCAGCGGACTAGCAGACTCCTACAATGAGCAGTTCTTC.

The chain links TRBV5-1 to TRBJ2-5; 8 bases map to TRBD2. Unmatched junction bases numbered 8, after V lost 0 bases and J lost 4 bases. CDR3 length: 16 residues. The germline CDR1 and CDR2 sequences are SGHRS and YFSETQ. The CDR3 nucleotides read TGCGCCAGCAGCTTGGTTTCCAGCGGGAGTCCAGAGACCCAGTACTTC. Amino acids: CASSLVSSGSPETQYF. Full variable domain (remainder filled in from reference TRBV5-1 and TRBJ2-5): KAGVTQTPRYLIKTRGQQVTLSCSPISGHRSVSWYQQTPGQGLQFLFEYFSETQRNKGNFPGRFSGRQFSNSRSEMNVSTLELGDSALYLCASSLVSSGSPETQYFGPGTRLLVL.

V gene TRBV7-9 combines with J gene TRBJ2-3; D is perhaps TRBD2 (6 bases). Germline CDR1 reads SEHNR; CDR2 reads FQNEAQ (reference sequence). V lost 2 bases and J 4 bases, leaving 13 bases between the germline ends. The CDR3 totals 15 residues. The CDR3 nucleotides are TGTGCCAGCAGCTTACTAGCGAAGGGAGCAGATACGCAGTATTTT. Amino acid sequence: CASSLLAKGADTQYF.

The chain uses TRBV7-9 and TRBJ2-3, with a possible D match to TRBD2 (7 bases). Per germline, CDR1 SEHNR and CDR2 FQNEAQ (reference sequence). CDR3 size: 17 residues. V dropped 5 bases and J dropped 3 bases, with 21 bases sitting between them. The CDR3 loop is CASSPRLGGGATDTQYF. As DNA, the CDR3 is TGTGCCAGCAGCCCCCGTTTGGGGGGGGGCGCGACAGATACGCAGTATTTT.

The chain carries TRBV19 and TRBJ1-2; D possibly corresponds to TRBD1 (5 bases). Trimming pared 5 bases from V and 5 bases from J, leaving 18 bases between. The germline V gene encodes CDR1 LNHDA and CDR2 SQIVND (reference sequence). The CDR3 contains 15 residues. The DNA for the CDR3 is TGTGCCAGTAGTCCCCTGGGGGGTACCTGGTATGGCTACACCTTC. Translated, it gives CASSPLGGTWYGYTF.

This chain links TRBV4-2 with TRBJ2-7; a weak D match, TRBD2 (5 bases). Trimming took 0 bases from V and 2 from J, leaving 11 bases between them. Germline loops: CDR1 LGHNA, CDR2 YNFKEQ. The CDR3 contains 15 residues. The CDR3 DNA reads TGTGCCAGCAGCCAAGATGCAAGCGGCCCCTACGAGCAGTACTTC. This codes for CASSQDASGPYEQYF.

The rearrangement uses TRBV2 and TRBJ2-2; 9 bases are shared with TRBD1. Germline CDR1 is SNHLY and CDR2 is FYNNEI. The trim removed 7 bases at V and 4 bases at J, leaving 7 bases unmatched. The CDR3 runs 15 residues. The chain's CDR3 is CASITGQGPTGELFF. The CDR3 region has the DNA TGTGCCAGCATCACGGGACAGGGCCCCACCGGGGAGCTGTTTTTT.